The clone carrying this T cell receptor (beta chain) has only one observation. Its antigen is as yet unknown. CDR3 length equals 13 residues. V was cut by 8 bases and J by 1 base, with 11 bases left in between. The germline V gene has CDR1 ENHRY and CDR2 SYGVKD. Libraries were prepared by immunoSEQ multiplex PCR; TCRdb keeps only in-frame clonotypes and omits some of them. The sample lists 440,000 or so clones; roughly 88% were seen once. This entry belongs to a study of Ad26.COV2.S vaccination and SARS-CoV-2 variants. Study as a whole: Enrolled in COV1001, the donor was in the Ad26.COV2.S trial arm, which received the vaccine. General study points: It was vaccine recipients, not placebo recipients, who had the higher spike-specific TCR breadth.

Treatment indicated: about 20 received Ad26.COV2.S at low or high dose, single or two shots; several received placebo; per-sample allocation not given. The samples were gathered on day 63 after the first injection of vaccine or placebo. The vaccine delivered Wuhan-strain SARS-CoV-2 spike through an Ad26 vector. Sequenced here: peripheral blood, sampled in a trial of Ad26.COV2.S vaccine versus placebo. The rearrangement uses TRBV10-3 and TRBJ1-1, with D unclear. This TCR was recovered from a person between 18 and 65 years old who received the Ad26.COV2.S COVID-19 vaccine or a placebo. This CDR3 is CAIASAPNTEAFF. CDR3 in DNA: TGTGCCATCGCGTCGGCGCCGAACACTGAAGCTTTCTTT.